This T cell receptor beta chain was retrieved from a study of cytomegalovirus exposure and HLA in healthy donors. PCR used 60 Vbeta primers and 13 Jbeta primers. Repertoires were generated with immunoSEQ multiplex PCR, while TCRdb's copy carries only in-frame clones and drops some. This table holds hundreds of thousands of clones, almost 80% found once. Germline CDR1 reads SGHNT; CDR2 reads YYREEE (reference sequence). The CDR3 loop spans 13 amino acids. The germline V and J ends were trimmed by 0 bases and 5 bases, with 9 bases remaining between them. The chain has TRBV5-4 and TRBJ2-7; D possibly corresponds to TRBD1 (6 bases). The TCR originated in a man between 18 and 35 years old in good health and CMV-seronegative. Sequencing was carried out using PBMCs. CDR3 region: CASSLENRDEQYF. The CDR3, as DNA: TGTGCCAGCAGCTTGGAGAACAGGGACGAGCAGTACTTC.